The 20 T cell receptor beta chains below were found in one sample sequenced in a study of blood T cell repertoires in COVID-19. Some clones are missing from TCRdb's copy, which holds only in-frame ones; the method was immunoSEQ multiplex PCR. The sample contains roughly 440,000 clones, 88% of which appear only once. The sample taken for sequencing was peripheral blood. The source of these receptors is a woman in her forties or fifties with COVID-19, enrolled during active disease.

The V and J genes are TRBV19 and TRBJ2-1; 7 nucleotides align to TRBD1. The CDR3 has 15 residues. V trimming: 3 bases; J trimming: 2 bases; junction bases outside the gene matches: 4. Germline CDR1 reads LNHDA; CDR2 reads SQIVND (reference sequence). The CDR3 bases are TGTGCCAGTAGTATCACAGGGGTCGCCTACAATGAGCAGTTCTTC. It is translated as CASSITGVAYNEQFF.

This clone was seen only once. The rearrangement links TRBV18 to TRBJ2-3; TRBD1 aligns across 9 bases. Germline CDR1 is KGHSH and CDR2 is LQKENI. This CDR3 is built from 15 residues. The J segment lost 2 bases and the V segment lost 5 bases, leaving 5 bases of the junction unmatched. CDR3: CASSDGTGNTDTQYF. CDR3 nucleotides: TGTGCCAGCTCAGATGGGACAGGGAACACAGATACGCAGTATTTT.

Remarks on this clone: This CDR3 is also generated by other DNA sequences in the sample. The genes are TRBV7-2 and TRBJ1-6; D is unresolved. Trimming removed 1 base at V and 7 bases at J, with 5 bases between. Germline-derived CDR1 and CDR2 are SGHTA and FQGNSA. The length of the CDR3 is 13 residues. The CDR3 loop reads CASSLGRNSPLHF. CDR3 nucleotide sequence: TGTGCCAGCAGCTTAGGGCGGAATTCACCCCTCCACTTT.

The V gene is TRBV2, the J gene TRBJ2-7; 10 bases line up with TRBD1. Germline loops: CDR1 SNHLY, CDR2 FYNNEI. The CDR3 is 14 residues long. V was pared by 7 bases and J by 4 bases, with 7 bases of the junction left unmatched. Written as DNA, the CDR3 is TGTGCCAGCATGATTGAGGGACAGGGGTACGAGCAGTACTTC. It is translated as CASMIEGQGYEQYF.

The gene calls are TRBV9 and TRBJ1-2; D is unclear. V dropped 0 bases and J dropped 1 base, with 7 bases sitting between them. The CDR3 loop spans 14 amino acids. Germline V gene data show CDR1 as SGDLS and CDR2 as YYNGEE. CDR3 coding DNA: TGTGCCAGCAGCGTAGGAAACGGTAACTATGGCTACACCTTC. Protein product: CASSVGNGNYGYTF. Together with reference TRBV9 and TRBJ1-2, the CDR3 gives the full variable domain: DSGVTQTPKHLITATGQRVTLRCSPRSGDLSVYWYQQSLDQGLQFLIQYYNGEERAKGNILERFSAQQFPDLHSELNLSSLELGDSALYFCASSVGNGNYGYTFGSGTRLTVV.

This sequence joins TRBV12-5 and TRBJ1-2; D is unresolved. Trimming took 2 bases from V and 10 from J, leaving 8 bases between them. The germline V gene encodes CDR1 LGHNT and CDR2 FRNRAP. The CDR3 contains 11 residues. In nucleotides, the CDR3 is TGTGCTAGTGGTTTGTCAGGTGCCTACACCTTC. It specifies CASGLSGAYTF.

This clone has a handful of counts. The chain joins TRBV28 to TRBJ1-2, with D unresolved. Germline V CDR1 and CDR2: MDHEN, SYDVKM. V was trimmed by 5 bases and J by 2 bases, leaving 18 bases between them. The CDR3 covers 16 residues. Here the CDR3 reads CASSPPPARLNYGYTF. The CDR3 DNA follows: TGTGCCAGCAGTCCGCCGCCGGCCAGACTAAACTATGGCTACACCTTC.

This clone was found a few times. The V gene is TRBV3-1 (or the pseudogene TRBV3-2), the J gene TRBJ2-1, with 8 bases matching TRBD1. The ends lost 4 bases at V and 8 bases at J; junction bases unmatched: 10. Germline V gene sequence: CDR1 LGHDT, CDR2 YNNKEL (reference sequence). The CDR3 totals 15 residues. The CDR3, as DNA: TGTGCCAGCAGCCCGGACAGGGTGAAAAGCGATGAGCAGTTCTTC. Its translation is CASSPDRVKSDEQFF.

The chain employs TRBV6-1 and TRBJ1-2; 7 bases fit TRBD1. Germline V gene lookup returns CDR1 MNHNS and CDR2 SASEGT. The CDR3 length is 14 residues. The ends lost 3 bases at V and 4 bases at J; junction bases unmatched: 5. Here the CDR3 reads CASSDTGERYGYTF. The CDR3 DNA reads TGTGCCAGCAGTGATACAGGGGAACGCTATGGCTACACCTTC.

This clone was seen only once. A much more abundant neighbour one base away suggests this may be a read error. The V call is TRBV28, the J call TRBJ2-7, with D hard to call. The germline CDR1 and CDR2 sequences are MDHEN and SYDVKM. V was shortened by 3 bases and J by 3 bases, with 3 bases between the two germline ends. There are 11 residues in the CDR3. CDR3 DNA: TGTGCCAGCAGTTTCCTCTACGAGCAGTACTTC. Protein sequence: CASSFLYEQYF.

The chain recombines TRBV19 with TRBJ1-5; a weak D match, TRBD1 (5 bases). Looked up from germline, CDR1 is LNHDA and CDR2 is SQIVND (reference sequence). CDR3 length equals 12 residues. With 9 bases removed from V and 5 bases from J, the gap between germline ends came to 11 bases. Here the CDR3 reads CASSRGDQPQHF. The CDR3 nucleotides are TGTGCCAGCAGTCGGGGGGATCAGCCCCAGCATTTT.

The DNA for the CDR3 is TGCAGCGCAACCCTTGGGACACCCCATGGCTACACCTTC. This sequence encodes CSATLGTPHGYTF. The V call is TRBV29-1, the J call TRBJ1-2; TRBD1 is a possible D gene (6 bases). V was clipped by 7 bases and J by 6 bases, with 18 bases between them. CDR1 SQVTM and CDR2 ANQGSEA come from the germline V gene. This CDR3 contains 13 residues.

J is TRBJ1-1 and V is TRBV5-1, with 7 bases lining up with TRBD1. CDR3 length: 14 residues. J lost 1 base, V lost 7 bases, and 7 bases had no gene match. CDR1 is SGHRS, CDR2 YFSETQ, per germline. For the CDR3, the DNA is TGCGCCAGCCTCGAAGGGACAGCGAACACTGAAGCTTTCTTT. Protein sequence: CASLEGTANTEAFF.

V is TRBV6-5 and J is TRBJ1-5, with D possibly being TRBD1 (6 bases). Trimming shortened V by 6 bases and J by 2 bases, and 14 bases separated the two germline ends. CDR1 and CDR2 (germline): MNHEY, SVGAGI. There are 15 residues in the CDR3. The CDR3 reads CASRLTGSGNQPQHF. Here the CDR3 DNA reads TGTGCCAGCAGGCTTACAGGGTCGGGCAATCAGCCCCAGCATTTT.

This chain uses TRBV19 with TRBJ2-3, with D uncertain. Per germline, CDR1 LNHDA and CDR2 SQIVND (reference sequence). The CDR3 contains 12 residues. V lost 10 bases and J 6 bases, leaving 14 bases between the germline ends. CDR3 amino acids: CATGDFRDTQYF. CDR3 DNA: TGTGCCACCGGAGATTTCCGGGATACGCAGTATTTT.

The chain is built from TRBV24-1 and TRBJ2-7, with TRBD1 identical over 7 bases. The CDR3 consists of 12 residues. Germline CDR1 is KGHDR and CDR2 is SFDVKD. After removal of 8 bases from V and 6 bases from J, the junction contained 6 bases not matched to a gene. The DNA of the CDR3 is TGTGCCACCACCCTACAGGGGCGCGAGCAGTACTTC. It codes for CATTLQGREQYF.

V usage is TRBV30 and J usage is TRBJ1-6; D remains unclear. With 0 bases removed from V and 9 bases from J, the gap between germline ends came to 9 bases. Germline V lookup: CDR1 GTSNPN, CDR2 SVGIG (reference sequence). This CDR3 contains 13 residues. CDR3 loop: CAWSVLGRSPLHF. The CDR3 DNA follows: TGTGCCTGGAGTGTACTAGGGCGTTCACCCCTCCACTTT.

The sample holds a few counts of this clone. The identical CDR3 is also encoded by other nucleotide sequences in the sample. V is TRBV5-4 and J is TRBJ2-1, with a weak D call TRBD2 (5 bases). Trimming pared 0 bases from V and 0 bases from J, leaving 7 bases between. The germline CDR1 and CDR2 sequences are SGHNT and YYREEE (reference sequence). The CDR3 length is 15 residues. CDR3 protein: CASSLGGSSYNEQFF. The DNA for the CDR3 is TGTGCCAGCAGCTTGGGTGGGAGCTCCTACAATGAGCAGTTCTTC. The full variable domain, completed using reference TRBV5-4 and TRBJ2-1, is ETGVTQSPTHLIKTRGQQVTLRCSSQSGHNTVSWYQQALGQGPQFIFQYYREEENGRGNFPPRFSGLQFPNYSSELNVNALELDDSALYLCASSLGGSSYNEQFFGPGTRLTVL.

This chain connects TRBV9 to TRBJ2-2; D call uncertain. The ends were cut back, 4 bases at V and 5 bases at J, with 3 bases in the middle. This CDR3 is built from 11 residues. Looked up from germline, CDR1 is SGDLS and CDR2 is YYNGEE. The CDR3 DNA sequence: TGTGCCAGCAGCCGGACCGGGGAGCTGTTTTTT. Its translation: CASSRTGELFF.

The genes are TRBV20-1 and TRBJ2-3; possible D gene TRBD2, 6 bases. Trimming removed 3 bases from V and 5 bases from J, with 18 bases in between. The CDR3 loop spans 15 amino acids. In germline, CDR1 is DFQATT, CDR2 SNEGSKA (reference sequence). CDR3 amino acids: CSASWGVTRGDTQYF. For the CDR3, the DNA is TGCAGTGCTAGTTGGGGGGTGACTAGGGGAGATACGCAGTATTTT.